The source of this T cell receptor beta chain is a study of blood T cell repertoires in COVID-19. Turning to the study itself: T cells, B-cell-depleted T cells, or PBMCs supplied cDNA or gDNA.

Only in-frame clones appear in the TCRdb table, and some are missing; sequencing was by immunoSEQ multiplex PCR. The sample lists roughly 30,000 clones; 75% to 90% were seen once. V gave up 3 bases and J gave up 7 bases, with 15 bases separating them. Germline CDR1 reads SGHAT; CDR2 reads FQNNGV. This CDR3 has 14 amino acids. The receptor comes from an older man with acute or convalescent COVID-19. Source material: peripheral blood. The rearrangement links TRBV11-2 to TRBJ1-2; perhaps TRBD1 as D (5 bases). CDR3 sequence: CASSFAGLGFGYTF. CDR3 DNA: TGTGCCAGCAGCTTCGCGGGGCTAGGGTTTGGCTACACCTTC. Filled out from reference TRBV11-2 and TRBJ1-2, the complete variable domain reads EAGVAQSPRYKIIEKRQSVAFWCNPISGHATLYWYQQILGQGPKLLIQFQNNGVVDDSQLPKDRFSAERLKGVDSTLKIQPAKLEDSAVYLCASSFAGLGFGYTFGSGTRLTVV.